Below are 5 T cell receptor beta chains sequenced from a single sample in a study of T cells in Graves' hyperthyroidism and ophthalmopathy. Amplified TCR beta CDR3 regions derived from RNA transcripts. HTBI primers drove first-round RT-PCR of the TCR CDR3. TCRdb reanalysed the multiplex PCR reads using MiXCR and keeps one entry per CDR3 protein. The sample lists a few hundred thousand distinct CDR3 sequences, approximately 15% occurring once. The sample consisted of blood. These receptors were obtained from a woman aged 18-29 years with Graves' hyperthyroidism.

This clonotype was found many times. This chain connects TRBV28 to TRBJ2-7; TRBD2 agrees at 11 bases. The CDR3 consists of 15 residues. Germline loops: CDR1 MDHEN, CDR2 SYDVKM. The J segment lost 4 bases and the V segment lost 6 bases, leaving 8 bases of the junction unmatched. CDR3 coding DNA: TGTGCCAGCAGACCGACTAGCGGGAAAATATACGAGCAGTACTTC. Protein: CASRPTSGKIYEQYF.

In its sample, this clonotype was seen many times. The J gene is TRBJ2-2, the V gene TRBV6-1; 8 positions match TRBD2. In germline, CDR1 is MNHNS, CDR2 SASEGT. The CDR3 loop spans 15 amino acids. Trimming removed 8 bases from V and 1 base from J; junction bases left unmatched: 6. The CDR3 protein is CASGTTSVNTGELFF. CDR3 DNA: TGTGCCAGCGGGACGACTAGCGTGAACACCGGGGAGCTGTTTTTT.

This clonotype was recorded many times. The gene calls are TRBV3-1 and TRBJ2-1; TRBD2 aligns across 10 bases. V was clipped by 5 bases and J by 5 bases; unmatched bases: 6. This CDR3 has 15 amino acids. CDR1 and CDR2 (germline): LGHDT, YNNKEL (reference sequence). DNA of the CDR3: TGTGCCAGCAGCTTCGGACTAGCGGCAAACAATGAGCAGTTCTTC. Translation gives CASSFGLAANNEQFF.

This clonotype was seen repeatedly, ten times or more. The chain recombines TRBV6-1 with TRBJ1-2, with a weak D call TRBD1 (5 bases). CDR1 and CDR2 from the germline V gene are MNHNS and SASEGT. Trimming took off 5 bases at V and 2 bases at J, with 15 bases between the two ends. The CDR3 covers 15 residues. The CDR3 region is CASSPGRIPNYGYTF. The CDR3 bases are TGTGCCAGCAGTCCGGGGCGGATACCGAACTATGGCTACACCTTC.

This clonotype was seen ten or more times. The chain recombines TRBV11-2 with TRBJ2-7; no clear D gene. The germline gives CDR1 SGHAT, CDR2 FQNNGV. The CDR3 runs 12 residues. The germline V and J ends were trimmed by 5 bases and 1 base, with 6 bases remaining between them. The CDR3 here is CASSPASYEQYV. DNA of the CDR3: TGTGCCAGCAGCCCGGCGTCCTACGAGCAGTACGTC.